Sequencing of this T cell receptor (beta chain) was carried out in a study of CD8+ T cells in alopecia areata. cDNA reverse transcribed from extracted RNA served as the sequencing template. The protocol was immunoSEQ multiplex PCR, while the TCRdb copy is restricted to in-frame clones and leaves out a portion. The sample presents some 120,000 clones, none singletons. On this clone: Genes and germline come from the mouse. The sequence runs out 4 residues before the end of the CDR3; the remainder is reconstructed from the germline J gene.

The V segment lost 3 bases and the J segment 3 bases; nucleotides outside the gene matches: 4. This CDR3 contains 15 residues. The germline CDR1 and CDR2 sequences are FNHDT and SITEND (reference sequence). Sequenced: lesional skin. This TCR came from a C3H/HeJ mouse with alopecia areata. The strain is characterized by the MHC haplotype H2-k. The gene calls are TRBV19 and TRBJ2-2; TRBD1 matches 8 bases. The sequenced part of the CDR3 DNA is TGTGCCAGCAGTACCCAGGGGGCTGACACCGGG. This sequence encodes CASSTQGADTG. The CDR3 reads in full as CASSTQGADTGQLYF.